The TCR beta chain described here comes from a study of neurological immune-mediated disorders. Study results and caveats: The most TCR clonal expansion was seen in HTLV-1-associated myelopathy, whereas the least was seen in multiple sclerosis, below the level in healthy controls.

With 10-nucleotide random UMIs included, cDNA was synthesized by 5'RACE. MiXCR, applied by TCRdb to the 5' RACE reads, yields one record per CDR3 protein. The repertoire holds about 33,000 distinct CDR3 sequences, with 10% to 15% as singletons. Time point reported: longitudinal time-point 2. Serving as healthy controls were blood bank volunteers based in Maryland, USA. This clonotype was detected a few times. No antigen is known for it. The material sequenced was PBMCs. This clonotype was sampled from a woman aged 40-49 years in good health.

The DNA of the CDR3 is TGTGCCAGCAGCACCGGGACTAGCGGGAGGGCAGATACGCAGTATTTT. This encodes CASSTGTSGRADTQYF. The V call is TRBV7-2, the J call TRBJ2-3; 16 bases fit TRBD2. Per the germline V gene, CDR1 is SGHTA and CDR2 is FQGNSA. The CDR3 length is 16 residues. V gave up 5 bases and J gave up 4 bases; unmatched junction bases: 3.